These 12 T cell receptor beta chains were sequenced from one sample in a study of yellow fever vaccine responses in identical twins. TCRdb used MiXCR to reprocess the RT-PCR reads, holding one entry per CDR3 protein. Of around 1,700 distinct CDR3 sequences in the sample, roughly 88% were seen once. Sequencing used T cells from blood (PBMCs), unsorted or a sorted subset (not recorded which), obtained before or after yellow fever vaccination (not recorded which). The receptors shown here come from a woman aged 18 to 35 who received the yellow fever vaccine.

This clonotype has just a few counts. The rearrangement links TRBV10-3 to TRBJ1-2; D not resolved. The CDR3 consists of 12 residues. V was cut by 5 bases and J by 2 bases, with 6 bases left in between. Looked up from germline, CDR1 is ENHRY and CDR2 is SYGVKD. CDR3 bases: TGTGCCATCAGTTACAGCAACTATGGCTACACCTTC. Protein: CAISYSNYGYTF.

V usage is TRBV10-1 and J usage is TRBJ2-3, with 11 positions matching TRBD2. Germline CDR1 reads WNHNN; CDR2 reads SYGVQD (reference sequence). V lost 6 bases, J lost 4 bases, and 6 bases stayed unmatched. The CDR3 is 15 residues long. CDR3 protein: CASSQLAGVADTQYF. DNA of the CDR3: TGCGCCAGCAGCCAACTAGCGGGAGTAGCAGATACGCAGTATTTT.

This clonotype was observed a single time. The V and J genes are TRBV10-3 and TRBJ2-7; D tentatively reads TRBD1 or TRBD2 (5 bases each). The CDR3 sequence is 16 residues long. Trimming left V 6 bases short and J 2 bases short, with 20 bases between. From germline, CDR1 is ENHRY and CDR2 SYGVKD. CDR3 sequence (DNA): TGTGCCATCAGCGGGACCGGGACGGGTTCCACCTACGAGCAGTACTTC. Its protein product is CAISGTGTGSTYEQYF.

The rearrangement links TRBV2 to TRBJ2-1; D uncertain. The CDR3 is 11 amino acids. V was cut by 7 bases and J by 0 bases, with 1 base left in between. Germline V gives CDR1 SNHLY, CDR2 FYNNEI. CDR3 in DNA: TGTGCCAGCACCTCCTACAATGAGCAGTTCTTC. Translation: CASTSYNEQFF.

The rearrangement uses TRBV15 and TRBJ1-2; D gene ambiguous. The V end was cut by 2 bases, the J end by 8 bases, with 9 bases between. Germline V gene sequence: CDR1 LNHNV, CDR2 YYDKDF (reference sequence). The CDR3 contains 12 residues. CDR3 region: CATSRSTPGYTF. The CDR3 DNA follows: TGTGCCACCAGCAGATCCACTCCCGGCTACACCTTC.

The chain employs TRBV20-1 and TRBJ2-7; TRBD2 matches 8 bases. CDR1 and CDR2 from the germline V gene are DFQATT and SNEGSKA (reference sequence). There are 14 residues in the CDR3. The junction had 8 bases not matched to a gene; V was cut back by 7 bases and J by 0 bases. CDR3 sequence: CSVTSGRISYEQYF. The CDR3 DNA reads TGCAGTGTAACTAGCGGCAGAATCTCCTACGAGCAGTACTTC.

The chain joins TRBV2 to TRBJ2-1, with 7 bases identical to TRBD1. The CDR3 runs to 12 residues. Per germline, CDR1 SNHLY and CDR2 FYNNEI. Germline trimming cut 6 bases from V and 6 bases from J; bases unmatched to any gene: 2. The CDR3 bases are TGTGCCAGCAGGAGGACAGGCAATGAGCAGTTCTTC. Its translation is CASRRTGNEQFF. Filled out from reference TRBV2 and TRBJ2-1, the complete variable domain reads EPEVTQTPSHQVTQMGQEVILRCVPISNHLYFYWYRQILGQKVEFLVSFYNNEISEKSEIFDDQFSVERPDGSNFTLKIRSTKLEDSAMYFCASRRTGNEQFFGPGTRLTVL.

CDR3 in DNA: TGTGCCAGCAGCTTAACCTACGGACTGGTCCCCGGGGAGCTGTTTTTT. It codes for CASSLTYGLVPGELFF. The chain is built from TRBV11-1 and TRBJ2-2, with a possible D match to TRBD2 (5 bases). Germline CDR1 is SGHAT and CDR2 is FQDESV (reference sequence). This CDR3 contains 16 residues. Trimming cost V 2 bases and J 6 bases, with 16 bases left between them.

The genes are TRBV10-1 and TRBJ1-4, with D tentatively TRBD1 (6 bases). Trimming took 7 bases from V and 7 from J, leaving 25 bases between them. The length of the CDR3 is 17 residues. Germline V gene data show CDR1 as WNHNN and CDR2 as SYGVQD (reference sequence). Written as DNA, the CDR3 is TGCGCCAGCACCGAGGGGGACACTTCCCAGAGGGTTGAAAAACTGTTTTTT. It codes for CASTEGDTSQRVEKLFF.

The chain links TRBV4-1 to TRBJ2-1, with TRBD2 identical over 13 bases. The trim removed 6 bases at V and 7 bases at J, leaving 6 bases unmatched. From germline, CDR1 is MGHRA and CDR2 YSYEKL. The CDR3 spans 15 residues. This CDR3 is CASSPLAGGVNEQFF. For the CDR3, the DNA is TGCGCCAGCAGTCCACTAGCGGGGGGGGTAAATGAGCAGTTCTTC.

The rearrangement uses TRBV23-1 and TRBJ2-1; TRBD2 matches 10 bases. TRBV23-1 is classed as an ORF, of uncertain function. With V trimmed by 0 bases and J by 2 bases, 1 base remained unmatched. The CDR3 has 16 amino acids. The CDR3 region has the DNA TGCGCCAGCAGTCAATCCAGCGGGGGGGCCTACAATGAGCAGTTCTTC. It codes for CASSQSSGGAYNEQFF.

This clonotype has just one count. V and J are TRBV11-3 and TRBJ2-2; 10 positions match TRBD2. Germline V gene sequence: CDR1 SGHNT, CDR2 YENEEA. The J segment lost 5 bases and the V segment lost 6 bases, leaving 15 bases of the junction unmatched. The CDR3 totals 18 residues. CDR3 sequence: CASRPHGVLAGVTGELFF. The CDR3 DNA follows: TGTGCCAGCAGACCCCACGGGGTCCTAGCGGGGGTGACCGGGGAGCTGTTTTTT.